This T cell receptor beta chain was documented in a study of cytomegalovirus exposure and HLA in healthy donors (dated by TCRdb to the late 2010s). For the wider study: In an earlier analysis of fewer than 750 of the donors, approximately 260 Gb of sequence data and some 120 million unique TCR beta sequences from 180 million or so T cells were reported. Besides the first cohort of about 730 subjects, a separate validation cohort made up of over a hundred different subjects was used. Because of strong linkage in the cohort, roughly five DR-DQ haplotypes were treated as single units for association and clustering. The study profiled the T cell repertoires of about 640 subjects by immunosequencing and related them to cytomegalovirus serostatus. In the later analysis, no new phenotypic data were used to find candidate immune exposures; instead, reliance was placed on TCR beta sequences and their occurrence across donors. Typing coverage differed by locus: A, B, C, DRB1 and DQB1 were typed in about 629-630 donors, DQA1 in roughly 510, DPA1 in nearly 610, and DPB1 in 472. To predict cytomegalovirus infection status, the study brought together high-throughput TCR immunosequencing, statistical association of individual TCRs with disease status, and machine learning. Roughly 300 gigabases of sequencing data and approximately 92 million unique TCR sequences made up an early release that covered nearly 650 HLA-typed donors. A later analysis re-examined previously published TCR beta repertoires from 500 to 700 donors and added high-resolution HLA genotyping to investigate patterns of TCR occurrence. Both class I and class II loci were covered by HLA typing, at four-digit resolution. A later genetic analysis used genome-wide SNP genotypes for about 55% of the 666 donors, treating that subset as a discovery cohort. An earlier analysis of approximately 640 of the donors applied high-throughput TCR beta sequencing to assess whether each TCR beta V gene segment acted as functional or pseudogenic. The study aimed to test whether signatures of past pathogen exposure could be identified by cataloging public T cell receptors. Of the roughly 400 genotyped donors, about 84% fell in the genetic ancestry cluster associated with self-reported Caucasian donors. Across 398 genotyped donors of the cohort, an average of about 200,000 unique TCR beta nucleotide sequences per donor were sequenced, and about a sixth of those sequences were non-productive. All discovery cohort repertoires had been generated on a single sequencing platform. Donor age, sex, ethnicity and CMV serostatus were collected together with the repertoire data. General study outcomes and caveats: For the cohort, immune exposure information was limited to CMV serostatus. The classifier was reported to diagnose cytomegalovirus status with high specificity and sensitivity in both the original and validation cohorts. The earlier analysis of fewer than 750 of the donors excluded approximately 17 rarely observed V segments, including chromosome 9 orphons, because counts were too low. A later analysis reported that several top co-occurrence clusters appeared linked to parvovirus B19, influenza, CMV and Epstein-Barr virus. An earlier analysis of 450 to 750 of the donors showed that most TCR beta V segments appeared in productive rearrangements either about 87% or about 30% of the time, which broadly matched IMGT annotations. Some IMGT-functional V segments, including TRBV6-2 and TRBV6-3, could not be told apart with the 87-base-pair reads, so those segments were excluded. At a false discovery rate of 0.05, a later analysis linked some 17,000 TCR beta sequences to specific HLA alleles. A later analysis found that HLA-associated TCR beta chains were more clonally expanded and had lower generation probabilities than equally common non-associated chains. A cluster of highly shared sequence variants was judged likely to represent a technical artifact of the sequencing pipeline. In the study, around 150 TCR beta chains were listed as associated with cytomegalovirus. Because some donors lacked HLA typing at each locus, the association tests relied only on the typed subset. In a later analysis, most CMV-associated TCR beta chains were found to appear HLA-restricted, with HLA associations seemingly driven largely by CMV exposure. The presence/absence analyses assumed that sequencing depth was roughly uniform across donors, and that assumption may not be true. V-gene and J-gene trimming of TCR beta chains was associated with a missense DCLRE1C variant in a later genetic analysis, and the association was replicated in an independent cohort. In a later genetic analysis, fewer N-insertions in productive TCRs were reported among donors in an Asian-associated ancestry cluster than the roughly 700-donor mean. Strong co-occurrence of HLA alleles, especially DR and DQ, made assigning TCR associations to individual alleles difficult. Linkage disequilibrium might explain the correlated functional status among segregating V segments, but an unknown experimental factor could not be excluded. While some public TCRs were present in many individuals, most TCR sequences turned up only very rarely across donors. In a later analysis, TCR association rates were found to vary across HLA loci, with the most associated TCRs seen for DRB1 alleles and the fewest for HLA-C alleles. In vitro tests confirmed that three of the cytomegalovirus-associated TCR beta chains recognize cytomegalovirus antigens. A further reported finding was that TCR beta sequences accurately predicted the HLA-A and HLA-B alleles for most subjects in the first cohort. It was suggested by the authors that the approach could potentially be generalized to other disease states and immunological phenotypes. Only TCR beta chains were sequenced in this cohort, and the absence of alpha or paired-chain data limited detectable features.

This clone was seen just once. No antigen is known for it. One base away there is no much larger clone; base qualities are not given. The library relied on the immunoSEQ multiplex PCR assay. For the multiplex PCR, a mixture combining 60 forward primers for TCR Vbeta segments and 13 reverse primers for TCR Jbeta segments was used. Amplification of the CDR3 region of rearranged TCR beta genes was performed with a multiplex PCR assay on genomic DNA. The amplified TCR beta libraries were sequenced on the Illumina HiSeq System as 87-base-pair reads. The published analysis was carried out like this. Across the roughly 600 repertoires, a later analysis counted roughly 77 million unique TCR beta chains, roughly 11 million of which were shared by at least two donors. A nearest-neighbor algorithm error-corrected the raw reads and collapsed the reads into unique sequences, merging closely related sequences to remove PCR and sequencing errors. V, D and J gene segments were assigned by aligning CDR3 sequences to IMGT reference sequences. For a sequence to be retained, a match of at least six nucleotides was required to both a V gene segment and a J gene segment. A rearrangement was called productive if the CDR3 had no stop codons and remained in frame with V and J, and every other rearrangement was called non-productive. Following IMGT convention, CDR3 was defined as the stretch from the second conserved V-encoded cysteine to the conserved J-encoded phenylalanine. In an earlier analysis of 500 to 650 of the donors, sequences lacking an unambiguous match to a single V gene segment were excluded. An earlier analysis of approximately 590 of the donors classified V segments as functional when productive rearrangements were above 56.7% and as segregating when the standard deviation between donors was above 5%. A statistical classification framework was developed to diagnose cytomegalovirus status using the catalog of TCR beta chain sequences. In a later analysis, TCR nucleotide sequences were compared against IMGT/GENE-DB human TR gene sequences so that V and J genes could be assigned. In a later analysis, CDR3 sequences and most-parsimonious VDJ recombination scenarios were assigned using the TCRdist pipeline. In a later analysis, each TCR beta chain was defined by its CDR3 amino acid sequence together with its V-gene family, and reads without a unique V-gene family were excluded. A later analysis removed 600 or so highly shared, low-generation-probability nucleotide sequences to deal with suspected cross-contamination and a sequencing artifact. For each public chain, a later analysis derived a clonal expansion index from normalized ranks of inferred template counts within each repertoire. In a later analysis, generation probabilities were computed using a VDJ recombination model fitted to out-of-frame rearrangements, and the results were checked against IGoR. A later analysis scored TCR-TCR, TCR-HLA and TCR-CMV co-occurrence with hypergeometric tests, applying a repertoire-size bias correction to TCR pairs. In a later analysis, false discovery rates were estimated by permuting HLA or CMV assignments 20 times. In a later analysis, co-occurring TCRs were grouped using DBSCAN, with TCRdist sequence similarity added in when clustering inside HLA-allele-positive subsets. Repertoires with fewer than 30,000 or more than 120,000 public chains, plus five repertoires with anomalous nucleotide sharing, were excluded from co-occurrence clustering. TCRdb mirrors the immuneACCESS table, restricted to in-frame sequences. Some clones are absent from its copies; in checked studies, under half trace to an unresolved V gene, and the reason for the others is unknown. Clonal size and the V and J genes are those of that table, whereas D and trimming came from the DNA. Here the sample has roughly 220,000 clones; around 80% occur a single time. The top ten constitute roughly 1.5% of the sample.

The cohort was made up of 650 to 700 healthy bone marrow donors. Cohort members were all nominally healthy when sampled, although unrecorded immune exposures were likely present. The donor was CMV seronegative and was included in the group of 352 seronegative cohort members. Each donor provided a peripheral blood sample, and peripheral blood mononuclear cells were used for TCR beta sequencing. Genomic DNA was extracted from the blood cell samples with the Qiagen DNeasy Blood Extraction Kit. V trim: 3 bases; J trim: 2 bases; unmatched bases: 8. The CDR3 runs 16 amino acids, cysteine and phenylalanine included. The kept DNA is CDR3 alone, 48 bases in frame from the first base. Sequences SGHRS (CDR1) and YFSETQ (CDR2) are obtained from the germline V gene.

The sample consisted of PBMCs. The rearrangement joined TRBV5-1 to TRBJ1-1, with 9 bases matching TRBD1. The sequence was obtained from a man aged 50 or older in good health and CMV-seronegative. The sequenced DNA: TGCGCCAGCAGCTCTCACCGGGACAGGGTTAACACTGAAGCTTTCTTT. Translated, it gives CASSSHRDRVNTEAFF.